This T cell receptor beta chain was recovered during a study of regulatory T cells in long-lasting Graves disease (dated by TCRdb to the early 2020s). Context from the whole study: Persistent Graves' disease was defined as persistently positive TSH receptor autoantibodies together with antithyroid drug treatment for over 5 years. The study took place in China and was registered as a clinical trial. Antithyroid drugs had been taken for approximately 10 years on average by persistent Graves' disease patients in the clinical cohort. Peripheral blood TCR sequencing and RNA sequencing compared persistent Graves' disease patients with newly diagnosed Graves' disease patients. A total of around 35 samples underwent TCR sequencing, from around 13 patients with persistent Graves' disease and approximately 20 patients with newly diagnosed Graves' disease.

Interpreted using the paper, the time point label stands for: persistent/refractory GD, antithyroid drugs over 5 years with positive TRAb. RNA was extracted from PBMCs in TRIzol for both TCR sequencing and RNA sequencing. Graves' disease was diagnosed according to American Thyroid Association guidelines. The patients came from an endocrinology department in Xi'an, China. Each patient gave around 9.2 milliliters of peripheral blood, collected in an EDTA anticoagulant tube. PBMCs were isolated by Ficoll Paque Plus density gradient separation without further T cell sorting. An Agilent 2100 Bioanalyzer and agarose gel were used to assess RNA quality, and a NanoDrop 2000 was used to measure RNA concentration. This clonotype was observed at least ten times. The clone's antigen remains unknown. Qualities for individual bases were not recorded, and no much larger clone is one base off. At the junction V is shortened by 3 bases and J by 4 bases, with 10 bases in between. The CDR3 holds 14 amino acids from the cysteine to the phenylalanine. Only the CDR3 DNA is retained, 42 bases long and in frame from the first base.

Receptors were amplified or captured by multiplex PCR. These reads were obtained on an Illumina HiSeq 4000. iRepertoire HTBI primers and Arm-PCR amplification of CDR3 regions were used to construct TCR beta libraries. Before sequencing, the PCR products underwent gel purification. In the authors' own workflow: Across samples, roughly 60 TRBV and over 11 TRBJ segments were identified and used for gene usage analysis of CDR3 amino acid clonotypes. COPE and FqMerger were used to merge the filtered high-quality paired reads into contigs. BLAST was used to align contigs to IMGT TRBV, TRBD and TRBJ reference genes, with CDR3 defined following IMGT. Highly expanded clones were defined as clonotypes with a frequency above 0.1%. Shannon entropy was used to measure repertoire diversity, and the Gini coefficient was used to measure V-J evenness. Public clonotypes were defined as clonotypes shared by more than one individual. In TCRdb, the public reads were trimmed at Q25 with fastp and aligned with MiXCR, with productive beta chains retained. Entries that share a CDR3 protein sequence are merged under the most common genes and DNA. TCRdb's processing, not the authors' own work, is the source of the V and J calls. This sample gives about 460,000 distinct CDR3 sequences in total; 22% of them show up just once. The top ten constitute approximately 14% of the sample.

The study at large found these results: TRBV28, TRBJ1-2 and TRBJ2-5 were preferentially used in persistent disease, while TRBV20-1 and TRBJ2-1 were favored in newly diagnosed disease. More public clonotypes were shared among persistent patients (under 3,000) than among newly diagnosed patients (approximately 930). Only the TCR beta chain was sequenced and analyzed. Only peripheral blood was studied, because thyroid tissue, the primary lesion, was inaccessible. The small sample size was acknowledged by the authors as a limitation that may reduce accuracy. Persistent Graves' disease patients showed lower TCR Shannon entropy and fewer highly expanded clones than newly diagnosed patients, suggesting clonal expansion.

The chain is made from TRBV12-3 or TRBV12-4 and TRBJ1-5; tentative D gene TRBD1, with 6 bases matching. The input for sequencing was peripheral blood mononuclear cells (PBMCs), taken when the disease was refractory, from a patient treated with antithyroid drugs. The TCR sequence derives from a female donor with Graves disease. The DNA reads TGTGCCAGCAGTTTTCGGACAGAGAATCAGCCCCAGCATTTT. It codes for CASSFRTENQPQHF.